The TCR beta chain described here comes from a study of memory CD4+ T cells and cytomegalovirus serostatus. Findings of the study overall: CD4+ memory repertoires contained about 40% of the 164 reported CMV TCRbeta sequences.

The length of the CDR3 is 15 residues. Deletions cut 6 bases from V and 6 bases from J, with 20 bases between. CDR1 and CDR2 from the germline V gene are SGDLS and YYNGEE. Single viable CD3+CD4+CD8-CD45RO+ cells were sorted as the memory CD4+ T cells. CD4+ T cells were isolated by positive magnetic selection. This clone was detected only a few times. Its cognate antigen is unknown. Authors' processing steps: Out-of-frame sequences were removed, leaving a few million distinct TCRbeta sequences. The data were produced by immunoSEQ multiplex PCR, yet TCRdb's version contains in-frame clones alone and is incomplete. The V and J calls and clone size are taken from that table; D and trimming were inferred from the DNA. The sample records some 35,000 clones, 65% to 80% being singletons.

This receptor was obtained from an adult in good health and CMV-seropositive. The material sequenced was memory CD4+ T cells from blood. The V gene is TRBV9, the J gene TRBJ2-3; the D call may be TRBD1 or TRBD2 (6 bases each). CDR3 region: CASTSGALERDTQYF. CDR3 nucleotide sequence: TGTGCCAGCACCTCGGGGGCCCTTGAGCGGGATACGCAGTATTTT. The full variable domain, its missing parts supplied by reference TRBV9 and TRBJ2-3, is DSGVTQTPKHLITATGQRVTLRCSPRSGDLSVYWYQQSLDQGLQFLIQYYNGEERAKGNILERFSAQQFPDLHSELNLSSLELGDSALYFCASTSGALERDTQYFGPGTRLTVL.